This entry features one TCR beta chain sequence. In germline, CDR1 is MGHRA, CDR2 YSYEKL. J lost 3 bases, V lost 1 base, and 14 bases had no gene match. CDR3 size: 18 residues. This sample was included in a study of cytotoxic CD8 clonotypes in ibrutinib-treated CLL. The assay was immunoSEQ multiplex PCR, and TCRdb's table has in-frame clones only and misses some. The sample yields some 63,000 clones, about nine tenths seen once. The chain is built from TRBV4-1 and TRBJ2-7; 8 positions agree with TRBD2. The sequence derives from a human donor with chronic lymphocytic leukemia. The sequences come from PBMCs, collected after 12 months of ibrutinib treatment. In DNA, the CDR3 is TGCGCCAGCAGCCAAGGAGTAGAAATGGGGCTAGCGGGCTACGAGCAGTACTTC. This codes for CASSQGVEMGLAGYEQYF.